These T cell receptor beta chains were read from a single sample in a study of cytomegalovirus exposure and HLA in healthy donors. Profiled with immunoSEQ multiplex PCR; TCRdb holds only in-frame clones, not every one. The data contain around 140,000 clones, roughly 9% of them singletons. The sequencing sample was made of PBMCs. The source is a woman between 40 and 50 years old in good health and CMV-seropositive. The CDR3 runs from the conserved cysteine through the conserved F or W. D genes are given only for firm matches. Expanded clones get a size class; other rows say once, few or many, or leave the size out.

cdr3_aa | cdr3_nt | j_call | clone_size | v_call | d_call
CASSLTGRGTEAFF | TGTGCCAGCAGCTTAACAGGGAGAGGAACTGAAGCTTTCTTT | TRBJ1-1 | - | TRBV7-3 | -
CASSLVGTGMNTEAFF | TGTGCCAGCAGCTTGGTGGGTACAGGGATGAACACTGAAGCTTTCTTT | TRBJ1-1 | - | TRBV5-5 | -
CASSPQPAVEETQYF | TGCGCCAGCAGCCCGCAGCCAGCGGTAGAAGAGACCCAGTACTTC | TRBJ2-5 | - | TRBV5-1 | -
CASSFSRRASYGYTF | TGTGCCAGCAGCTTCTCCCGGAGAGCCTCCTATGGCTACACCTTC | TRBJ1-2 | - | TRBV5-6 | -
CASSLGRGPPPYGYTF | TGTGCCAGCAGTTTAGGCAGGGGGCCACCCCCCTATGGCTACACCTTC | TRBJ1-2 | - | TRBV27 | TRBD1
CASSLSPGGETQYF | TGTGCCAGCAGCTTGTCCCCCGGGGGGGAGACCCAGTACTTC | TRBJ2-5 | - | TRBV5-4 | TRBD2
CASSVEVEWNYGYTF | TGTGCCAGCAGCGTAGAAGTGGAGTGGAACTATGGCTACACCTTC | TRBJ1-2 | - | TRBV9 | -
CATSRDRRAGELFF | TGTGCCACCAGCAGAGATCGGAGGGCCGGGGAGCTGTTTTTT | TRBJ2-2 | - | TRBV15 | -
CASRSTSGSTDTQYF | TGCGCCAGCAGGTCGACTAGCGGTTCCACAGATACGCAGTATTTT | TRBJ2-3 | few | TRBV5-1 | TRBD2
CASSPGTGTGTYEQYF | TGCGCCAGCAGCCCAGGGACCGGGACAGGGACCTACGAGCAGTACTTC | TRBJ2-7 | few | TRBV5-1 | TRBD1
CAIRRDSYRYEQYF | TGTGCCATCAGACGGGACAGCTACCGCTACGAGCAGTACTTC | TRBJ2-7 | few | TRBV10-3 | TRBD1
CASSQAGTQYF | TGTGCCAGCAGCCAAGCGGGTACGCAGTATTTT | TRBJ2-3 | - | TRBV14 | -
CASSEAASYEQYF | TGTGCCAGCAGTGAAGCGGCCTCCTACGAGCAGTACTTC | TRBJ2-7 | many | TRBV6-1 | -
CSVRQGGNTEAFF | TGCAGCGTTCGACAGGGAGGGAACACTGAAGCTTTCTTT | TRBJ1-1 | few | TRBV29-1 | TRBD1
CASSIKGSQGGQPQHF | TGTGCCAGTAGTATAAAGGGGAGTCAGGGGGGTCAGCCCCAGCATTTT | TRBJ1-5 | - | TRBV19 | TRBD1
CASSESFGGTSTDTQYF | TGCGCCAGCAGTGAGAGTTTCGGGGGGACTAGCACAGATACGCAGTATTTT | TRBJ2-3 | few | TRBV10-2 | TRBD2
CASSPGQGGYGYTF | TGTGCCAGCAGCCCCGGACAGGGGGGGTATGGCTACACCTTC | TRBJ1-2 | - | TRBV2 | TRBD1
CASSLVAFPEAFF | TGTGCCAGCAGCTTGGTGGCATTTCCTGAAGCTTTCTTT | TRBJ1-1 | - | TRBV5-6 | -
CASSHGRGWTEAFF | TGTGCCAGCAGCCATGGCCGGGGGTGGACTGAAGCTTTCTTT | TRBJ1-1 | - | TRBV7-9 | -
CASSFQLSGGSADTQYF | TGTGCCAGCAGCTTCCAGTTATCGGGGGGGAGCGCAGATACGCAGTATTTT | TRBJ2-3 | few | TRBV7-2 | TRBD2
CASSPTGATNEKLFF | TGTGCCAGCAGTCCCACGGGGGCAACTAATGAAAAACTGTTTTTT | TRBJ1-4 | few | TRBV5-6 | -
CATSRGQGNQPQHF | TGTGCCACCAGCAGGGGGCAAGGCAATCAGCCCCAGCATTTT | TRBJ1-5 | few | TRBV15 | -
CASSYSPGNYGYTF | TGTGCCAGCAGTTACTCTCCAGGGAACTATGGCTACACCTTC | TRBJ1-2 | few | TRBV6-5 | -
CASSQAGSPPETQYF | TGCGCCAGCAGCCAAGCGGGAAGTCCCCCAGAGACCCAGTACTTC | TRBJ2-5 | few | TRBV4-1 | -
CASSQGWAANYGYTF | TGCGCCAGCAGCCAAGGGTGGGCTGCTAACTATGGCTACACCTTC | TRBJ1-2 | many | TRBV4-1 | -
CASSLGSGPLTDTQYF | TGTGCCAGCAGCTTAGGGAGTGGACCCCTCACAGATACGCAGTATTTT | TRBJ2-3 | few | TRBV7-3 | -
CASSLSGGAYNEQFF | TGCGCCAGCAGCTTGTCGGGCGGGGCCTACAATGAGCAGTTCTTC | TRBJ2-1 | - | TRBV5-1 | -
CASRLAGGYNEQFF | TGTGCCAGTAGACTAGCGGGGGGTTACAATGAGCAGTTCTTC | TRBJ2-1 | few | TRBV19 | TRBD2
CASSQEPGIQTYEQYF | TGCGCCAGCAGCCAAGAACCCGGGATACAAACCTACGAGCAGTACTTC | TRBJ2-7 | - | TRBV4-1 | -
CASSLLQNSPLHF | TGTGCCAGCAGCTTACTACAGAATTCACCCCTCCACTTT | TRBJ1-6 | few | TRBV7-2 | -
CASSLDASGGTQYF | TGTGCCAGCAGCTTAGATGCTAGCGGGGGAACCCAGTACTTC | TRBJ2-5 | - | TRBV7-2 | TRBD2
CASSRQVSGNTIYF | TGCGCCAGCAGCAGACAGGTTTCTGGAAACACCATATATTTT | TRBJ1-3 | few | TRBV5-5 | -
CASSVTEINTEAFF | TGTGCCAGCAGCGTGACAGAGATTAACACTGAAGCTTTCTTT | TRBJ1-1 | few | TRBV9 | -
CASSRPGLEDNSPLHF | TGCGCCAGCAGTCGACCAGGGCTGGAAGATAATTCACCCCTCCACTTT | TRBJ1-6 | - | TRBV23-1 | -
CASSFAWTGGEKLFF | TGTGCCAGCAGCTTCGCCTGGACAGGGGGCGAAAAACTGTTTTTT | TRBJ1-4 | few | TRBV7-2 | TRBD1
CASSSGQGANIQYF | TGTGCCAGCAGTTCGGGACAGGGGGCGAACATTCAGTACTTC | TRBJ2-4 | - | TRBV6-6 | TRBD1
CASSPGGSGDTQYF | TGTGCCAGCAGCCCCGGGGGGAGCGGGGATACGCAGTATTTT | TRBJ2-3 | - | TRBV7-8 | TRBD2
CASSPGDSNEKLFF | TGCGCCAGCAGCCCTGGGGACAGCAATGAAAAACTGTTTTTT | TRBJ1-4 | - | TRBV5-1 | TRBD1
CASSLRQANYGYTF | TGTGCCAGCAGCTTGAGACAGGCGAACTATGGCTACACCTTC | TRBJ1-2 | - | TRBV5-4 | -
CASSFGQGYTEAFF | TGTGCCAGCAGTTTCGGACAGGGTTACACTGAAGCTTTCTTT | TRBJ1-1 | - | TRBV27 | TRBD1
CASAAQRGTYEQYF | TGTGCCAGCGCAGCTCAACGGGGGACCTACGAGCAGTACTTC | TRBJ2-7 | few | TRBV27 | -
CASKVGSGGSYEQYF | TGCGCCAGCAAAGTAGGTAGCGGGGGGTCCTACGAGCAGTACTTC | TRBJ2-7 | few | TRBV5-1 | TRBD2
CASSDRFTVSGNTIYF | TGTGCCAGCAGCGACAGATTCACCGTCTCTGGAAACACCATATATTTT | TRBJ1-3 | - | TRBV7-2 | -
CASSIGGTSAAYEQYF | TGTGCCAGTAGTATAGGAGGGACTAGCGCCGCCTACGAGCAGTACTTC | TRBJ2-7 | - | TRBV19 | TRBD2
CASSQEVTSGGLRVSTETQYF | TGCGCCAGCAGCCAAGAAGTGACTAGCGGGGGGCTGAGGGTTTCGACGGAGACCCAGTACTTC | TRBJ2-5 | - | TRBV4-3 | TRBD2
CASSQEPGQGDNEQFF | TGTGCCAGCAGCCAAGAACCGGGACAGGGGGACAATGAGCAGTTCTTC | TRBJ2-1 | medium-sized | TRBV14 | TRBD1
CASSSLNSNTEAFF | TGCGCCAGCAGCTCATTGAACAGCAACACTGAAGCTTTCTTT | TRBJ1-1 | - | TRBV5-1 | -
CASSPRTGIAEQFF | TGTGCCAGCAGCCCCCGGACAGGTATCGCTGAGCAGTTCTTC | TRBJ2-1 | - | TRBV7-3 | TRBD1
CGRDRDGEQYF | TGCGGGCGGGACAGGGACGGCGAGCAGTACTTC | TRBJ2-7 | - | TRBV20-1 | TRBD1
CASSQGTSGGLETQYF | TGTGCCAGCAGCCAAGGGACTAGCGGGGGGCTGGAGACCCAGTACTTC | TRBJ2-5 | few | TRBV7-8 | TRBD2
CASSLGTGRGNTIYF | TGTGCCAGCAGCTTGGGGACAGGCCGGGGAAACACCATATATTTT | TRBJ1-3 | few | TRBV5-4 | TRBD1
CASSLGTTPFVGEQFF | TGCGCCAGCAGCCTAGGGACTACCCCCTTTGTGGGTGAGCAGTTCTTC | TRBJ2-1 | - | TRBV4-1 | TRBD2